Listed below are T cell receptor beta chains from one sample, sequenced in a study. TCRdb fed the 5' RACE reads into MiXCR, producing one record per CDR3 protein. Of about 55,000 distinct CDR3 sequences in the sample, over 15% were seen once. The specimen sequenced was naive CD4+ T cells sorted from blood. All receptors come from a female donor with breast cancer. Both conserved end residues are part of each CDR3. A D gene is named only where the DNA matches it firmly. Only part of the rows carry a size: once, few, many, or a class if the clone is expanded.

TRBJ2-2,few,NA,TRBV5-1,TGCGCCAGCAGCTTACAAGGGTCAATCAACACCGGGGAGCTGTTTTTT,CASSLQGSINTGELFF
TRBJ2-4,many,TRBD2,TRBV6-2/TRBV6-3,TGTGCCAGCAGTTACTCAGGGACTAGATCAAACATTCAGTACTTC,CASSYSGTRSNIQYF
TRBJ1-1,NA,TRBD1,TRBV12-3/TRBV12-4,TGTGCCAGCAGTAAATCGACAGGGTGGAACACTGAAGCTTTCTTT,CASSKSTGWNTEAFF
TRBJ1-1,many,NA,TRBV5-1,TGCGCCAGCAGCTCCCAGGGGAACACTGAAGCTTTCTTT,CASSSQGNTEAFF
TRBJ2-7,NA,NA,TRBV7-9,TGTGCCAGCAGCTCAGGGACTGGAAGAGCCTACGAGCAGTACTTC,CASSSGTGRAYEQYF
TRBJ1-1,NA,TRBD1,TRBV5-1,TGCGCCAGCAGAGAGGACAGGGTCACTGAAGCTTTCTTT,CASREDRVTEAFF
TRBJ2-3,few,TRBD2,TRBV7-9,TGTGCCAGCGGAATAGCAGCGGGGGGCACAGATACGCAGTATTTT,CASGIAAGGTDTQYF
TRBJ1-2,NA,NA,TRBV30,TGTGCCTGCCCAACAGGGTCGGCTTATGGCTACACCTTC,CACPTGSAYGYTF
TRBJ2-3,many,NA,TRBV20-1,TGCAGTGGGAGGGACGAAAAAACAGATACGCAGTATTTT,CSGRDEKTDTQYF
TRBJ2-6,few,NA,TRBV7-2,TGTGCCAGCAGCCCCCGGACAGCTGGGGCCAACGTCCTGACTTTC,CASSPRTAGANVLTF
TRBJ1-1,many,NA,TRBV20-1,TGCAGTGCTGGAGGGCGGCAGGGAGCTTTCTTT,CSAGGRQGAFF
TRBJ1-1,many,NA,TRBV20-1,TGCAGTGCCCCCTCGATTGGGCGAATTGAAGCTTTCTTT,CSAPSIGRIEAFF
TRBJ1-2,NA,NA,TRBV7-9,TGTGCCAGCAGCTTAAGACAGGACCTTGGCTACACCTTC,CASSLRQDLGYTF
TRBJ2-3,NA,NA,TRBV10-2,TGCGCCAGCAGTGACAAGGGGGGCTCTAGTCCCGCAGATACGCAGTATTTT,CASSDKGGSSPADTQYF
TRBJ2-7,many,NA,TRBV5-1,TGCGCCAGCAGCTTGGGAGGGGGAACTCCGTACGAGCAGTACTTC,CASSLGGGTPYEQYF
TRBJ1-4,many,NA,TRBV5-1,TGCGCCAGCAGCGACAGGGAAAAACTGTTTTTT,CASSDREKLFF
TRBJ2-3,NA,TRBD2,TRBV20-1,TGCAGTGCACCCTCAGCGGGGGGCCTTACCACAGATACGCAGTATTTT,CSAPSAGGLTTDTQYF
TRBJ2-7,many,NA,TRBV7-7,TGTGCTAGCAGCGCGGACTTCTCCTACGAGCAGTACTTC,CASSADFSYEQYF
TRBJ2-4,NA,TRBD1,TRBV7-2,TGTGCCAGCAGCTCGACAGGGGGCAGGATCAAAAACATTCAGTACTTC,CASSSTGGRIKNIQYF
TRBJ2-5,few,TRBD2,TRBV2,TGTGCCAGCAGAAACAGAGCGGGAGTGACGGTGGAGACCCAGTACTTC,CASRNRAGVTVETQYF
TRBJ2-5,few,TRBD1,TRBV11-1,TGTGCCAGCAGCCCTCCACGGGGACAGGGAAAAGAGACCCAGTACTTC,CASSPPRGQGKETQYF
TRBJ2-7,few,NA,TRBV6-6,TGTGCCAGCAGAGACATAGACTCCTACGAGCAGTACTTC,CASRDIDSYEQYF
TRBJ2-3,many,TRBD2,TRBV29-1,TGCAGCGTTGATGCGGGAGGGCTCTTAGATACGCAGTATTTT,CSVDAGGLLDTQYF
TRBJ2-4,few,TRBD1,TRBV20-1,TGCAGTGCCCTTCCCGGGACAGGGAAAAACATTCAGTACTTC,CSALPGTGKNIQYF
TRBJ2-3,many,NA,TRBV6-1,TGTGCCAGCAGGGGGAACACGGGGGGCCCAGATACGCAGTATTTT,CASRGNTGGPDTQYF
TRBJ2-5,NA,TRBD1,TRBV9,TGTGCCAGCAGCGTTGGGACAGGGGGCGTTGAGACCCAGTACTTC,CASSVGTGGVETQYF
TRBJ2-7,once,TRBD1,TRBV10-1,TGCGCCAGCAGCCCGGGACAGGGGCGCGACGAGCAGTACTTC,CASSPGQGRDEQYF
TRBJ1-3,NA,TRBD1,TRBV5-1,TGCGCCAGCAGCTTGGAACAGGGGGCTGGAAACGCCATATATTTT,CASSLEQGAGNAIYF
TRBJ1-3,few,NA,TRBV9,TGTGCCAGCAGCGTACGATCTCAAGTGTCTGGAAACACCATATATTTT,CASSVRSQVSGNTIYF
TRBJ1-6,NA,TRBD1,TRBV3-1,TGTGCCAGCAGCCAGACAGGGAGTTCACCCCTCCACTTT,CASSQTGSSPLHF
TRBJ1-1,few,NA,TRBV20-1,TGCAGTGCTAGAGAATTCGGAGGAATGAACACTGAAGCTTTCTTT,CSAREFGGMNTEAFF
TRBJ1-2,NA,NA,TRBV20-1,TGCAGTGCTAGTGAGCCTACTAACTATGGCTACACCTTC,CSASEPTNYGYTF
TRBJ2-2,few,NA,TRBV5-1,TGCGCCAGCACAAAGAACGGGGACACCGGGGAGCTGTTTTTT,CASTKNGDTGELFF
TRBJ2-3,NA,TRBD1,TRBV7-7,TGTGCTAGCAGCCCGACAGGGGGAGCAGATACGCAGTATTTT,CASSPTGGADTQYF
TRBJ1-4,few,TRBD1,TRBV15,TGTGCCACCAGTAGGACAGGGGCTTCTAGTGAAAAACTGTTTTTT,CATSRTGASSEKLFF
TRBJ1-6,NA,NA,TRBV6-6,TGTGCCAGCAGTTCCCCGCGCCGCGACTATAATTCACCCCTCCACTTT,CASSSPRRDYNSPLHF
TRBJ2-4,few,TRBD1,TRBV5-1,TGCGCCAGCAGCTCCGGGACAGTACCAGCCAAAAACATTCAGTACTTC,CASSSGTVPAKNIQYF
TRBJ2-7,NA,NA,TRBV20-1,TGCAGTGCTAGAGATCGGAGGGGAACCTACGAGCAGTACTTC,CSARDRRGTYEQYF
TRBJ2-1,NA,NA,TRBV30,TGTGCCTGGACGGGGGGCCTAGAGGGTGAGCAGTTCTTC,CAWTGGLEGEQFF
TRBJ2-1,NA,NA,TRBV5-1,TGCGCCAGCAGCGGGGGGGCAAACTACAATGAGCAGTTCTTC,CASSGGANYNEQFF